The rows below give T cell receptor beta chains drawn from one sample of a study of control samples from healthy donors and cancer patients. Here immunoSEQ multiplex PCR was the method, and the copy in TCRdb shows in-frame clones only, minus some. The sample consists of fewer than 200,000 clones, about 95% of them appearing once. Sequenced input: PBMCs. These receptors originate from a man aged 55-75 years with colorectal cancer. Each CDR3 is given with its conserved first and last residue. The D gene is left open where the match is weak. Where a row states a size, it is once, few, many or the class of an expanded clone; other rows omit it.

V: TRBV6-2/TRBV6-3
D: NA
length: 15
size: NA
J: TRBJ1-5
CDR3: CASSYGDGTYSPQHF
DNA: TGTGCCAGCAGTTACGGGGACGGCACCTACTCCCCCCAGCATTTT

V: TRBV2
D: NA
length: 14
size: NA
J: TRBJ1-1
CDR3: CASSVSQVGTEAFF
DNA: TGTGCCAGCAGTGTATCCCAGGTTGGCACTGAAGCTTTCTTT

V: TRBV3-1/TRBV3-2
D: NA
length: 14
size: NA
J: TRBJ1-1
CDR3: CASSQVGLHTEAFF
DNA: TGTGCCAGCAGCCAAGTAGGGTTGCACACTGAAGCTTTCTTT

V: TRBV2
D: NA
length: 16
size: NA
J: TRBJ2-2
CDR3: CASSAFRGANTGELFF
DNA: TGTGCCAGCAGTGCTTTTAGGGGGGCGAACACCGGGGAGCTGTTTTTT

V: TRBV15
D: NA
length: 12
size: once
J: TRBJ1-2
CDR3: CATRGRTYGYTF
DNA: TGTGCCACCAGAGGTAGGACCTATGGCTACACCTTC

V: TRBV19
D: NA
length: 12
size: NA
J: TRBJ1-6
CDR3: CASSIVNSPLHF
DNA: TGTGCCAGTAGTATTGTTAATTCACCCCTCCACTTT

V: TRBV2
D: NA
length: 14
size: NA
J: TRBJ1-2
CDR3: CASSTGTPNYGYTF
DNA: TGTGCCAGCAGTACCGGGACGCCTAACTATGGCTACACCTTC

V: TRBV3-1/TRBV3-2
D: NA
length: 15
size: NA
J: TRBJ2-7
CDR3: CASSQGGRKNYEQYF
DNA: TGTGCCAGCAGCCAAGGAGGCAGGAAGAACTACGAGCAGTACTTC

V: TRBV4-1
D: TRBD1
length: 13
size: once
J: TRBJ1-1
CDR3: CASNRGVDTEAFF
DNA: TGCGCCAGCAACAGGGGAGTCGACACTGAAGCTTTCTTT

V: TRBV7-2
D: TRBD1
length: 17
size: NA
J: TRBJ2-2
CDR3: CASSLSEGTAGGGELFF
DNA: TGTGCCAGCAGCTTATCCGAGGGGACAGCAGGGGGCGGGGAGCTGTTTTTT

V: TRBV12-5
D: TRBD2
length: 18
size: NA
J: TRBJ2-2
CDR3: CASGLWVAGGQGTGELFF
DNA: TGTGCTAGTGGTTTGTGGGTAGCGGGGGGGCAAGGCACCGGGGAGCTGTTTTTT

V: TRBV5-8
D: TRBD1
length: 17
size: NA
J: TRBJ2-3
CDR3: CASSPGQGGVGTDTQYF
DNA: TGTGCCAGCAGCCCGGGACAGGGGGGCGTCGGCACAGATACGCAGTATTTT

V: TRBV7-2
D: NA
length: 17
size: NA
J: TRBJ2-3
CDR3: CASSPGPRTDHTDTQYF
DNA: TGTGCCAGCAGCCCGGGGCCCAGGACAGATCACACAGATACGCAGTATTTT

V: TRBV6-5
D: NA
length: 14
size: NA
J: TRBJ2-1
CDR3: CASSYGGSYNEQFF
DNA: TGTGCCAGCAGTTACGGGGGGTCCTACAATGAGCAGTTCTTC

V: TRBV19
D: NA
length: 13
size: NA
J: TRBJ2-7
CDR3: CASSTGDVYEQYF
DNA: TGTGCCAGTAGTACGGGGGACGTCTACGAGCAGTACTTC

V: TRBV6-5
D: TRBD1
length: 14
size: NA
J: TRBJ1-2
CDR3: CASSRDRGRYGYTF
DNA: TGTGCCAGCAGCCGGGACAGGGGGAGGTATGGCTACACCTTC

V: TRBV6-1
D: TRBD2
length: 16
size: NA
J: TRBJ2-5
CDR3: CASSGGAGRIQETQYF
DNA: TGTGCCAGCAGTGGGGGAGCGGGGCGAATCCAAGAGACCCAGTACTTC

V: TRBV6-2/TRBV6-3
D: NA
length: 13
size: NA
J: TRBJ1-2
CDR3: CASSLFGNYGYTF
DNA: TGTGCCAGCAGCCTCTTTGGGAACTATGGCTACACCTTC

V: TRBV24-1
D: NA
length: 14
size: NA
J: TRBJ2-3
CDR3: CATSAGGLTDTQYF
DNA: TGTGCCACCAGTGCCGGGGGGCTCACAGATACGCAGTATTTT

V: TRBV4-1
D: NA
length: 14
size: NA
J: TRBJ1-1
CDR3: CASSAMGGNTEAFF
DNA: TGCGCCAGCAGCGCGATGGGGGGGAACACTGAAGCTTTCTTT

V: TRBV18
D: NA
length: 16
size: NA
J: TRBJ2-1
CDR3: CASSPRTARGYNEQFF
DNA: TGTGCCAGCTCACCACGGACAGCGCGGGGGTACAATGAGCAGTTCTTC

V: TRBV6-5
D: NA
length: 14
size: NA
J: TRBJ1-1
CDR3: CASSRDMRNTEAFF
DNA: TGTGCCAGCAGTAGGGATATGAGGAACACTGAAGCTTTCTTT

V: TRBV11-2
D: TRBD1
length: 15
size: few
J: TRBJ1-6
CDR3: CASSFIVTGNSPLHF
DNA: TGTGCCAGCAGCTTTATTGTGACAGGGAATTCACCCCTCCACTTT

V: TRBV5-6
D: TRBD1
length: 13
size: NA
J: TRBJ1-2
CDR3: CASSWDRVDGYTF
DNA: TGTGCCAGCAGCTGGGACAGGGTAGATGGCTACACCTTC

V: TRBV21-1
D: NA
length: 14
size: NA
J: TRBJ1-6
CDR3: CASRPGTRNSPLHF
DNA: TGTGCCAGCAGGCCCGGGACAAGAAATTCACCCCTCCACTTT

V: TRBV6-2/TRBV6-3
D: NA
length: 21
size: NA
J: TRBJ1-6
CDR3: CASSYSIFRTHSSSYNSPLHF
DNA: TGTGCCAGCAGTTACTCGATTTTTAGGACTCATAGTAGCTCCTATAATTCACCCCTCCACTTT

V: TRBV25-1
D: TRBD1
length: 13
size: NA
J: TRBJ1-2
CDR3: CASSDRGTGGYTF
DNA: TGTGCCAGCAGTGACCGTGGGACAGGGGGTTACACCTTC

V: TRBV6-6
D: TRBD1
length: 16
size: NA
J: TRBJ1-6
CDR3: CASSYPGQAGGSPLHF
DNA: TGTGCCAGCAGTTACCCAGGACAGGCTGGCGGTTCACCCCTCCACTTT

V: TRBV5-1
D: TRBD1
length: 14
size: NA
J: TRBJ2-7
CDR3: CASSAGTGDYEQYF
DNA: TGCGCCAGCAGCGCCGGGACAGGGGACTACGAGCAGTACTTC

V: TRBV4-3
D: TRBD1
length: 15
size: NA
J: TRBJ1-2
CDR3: CASSQLTGASYGYTF
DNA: TGCGCCAGCAGCCAACTGACAGGGGCCTCCTATGGCTACACCTTC

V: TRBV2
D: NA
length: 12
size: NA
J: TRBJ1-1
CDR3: CASRGLNTEAFF
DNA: TGTGCCAGCAGGGGCTTGAACACTGAAGCTTTCTTT

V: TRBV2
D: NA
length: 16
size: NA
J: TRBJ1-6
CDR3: CASSERLGWANSPLHF
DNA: TGTGCCAGCAGTGAACGGCTGGGGTGGGCGAATTCACCCCTCCACTTT

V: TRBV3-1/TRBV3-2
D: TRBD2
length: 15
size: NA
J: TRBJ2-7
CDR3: CASSPGLADDYEQYF
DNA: TGTGCCAGCAGCCCCGGACTAGCGGACGACTACGAGCAGTACTTC

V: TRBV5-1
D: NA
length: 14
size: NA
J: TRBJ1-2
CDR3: CASSASTSTYGYTF
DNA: TGCGCCAGCAGCGCCTCAACAAGTACTTATGGCTACACCTTC

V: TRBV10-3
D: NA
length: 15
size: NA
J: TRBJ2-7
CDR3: CAISDGRSFSYEQYF
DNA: TGTGCCATCAGTGACGGACGGAGTTTTTCCTACGAGCAGTACTTC

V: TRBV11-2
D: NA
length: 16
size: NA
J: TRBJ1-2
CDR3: CASSLSPGGTHYGYTF
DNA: TGTGCCAGCAGCTTATCTCCGGGGGGAACGCACTATGGCTACACCTTC

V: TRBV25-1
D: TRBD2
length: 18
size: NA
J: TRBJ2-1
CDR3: CASSAVTGAGGVGNEQFF
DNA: TGTGCCAGCAGTGCGGTAACAGGTGCGGGGGGTGTGGGCAATGAGCAGTTCTTC

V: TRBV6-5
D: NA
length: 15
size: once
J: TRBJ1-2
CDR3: CASSPDKGRSYGYTF
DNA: TGTGCCAGCAGTCCTGACAAGGGGCGCAGCTATGGCTACACCTTC

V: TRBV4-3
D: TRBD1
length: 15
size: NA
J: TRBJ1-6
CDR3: CASSQEQGRLTPLHF
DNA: TGCGCCAGCAGCCAAGAACAGGGGCGACTTACACCCCTCCACTTT

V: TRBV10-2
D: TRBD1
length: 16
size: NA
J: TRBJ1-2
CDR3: CASSEIYGTGGHGYTF
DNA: TGCGCCAGCAGTGAGATCTATGGGACAGGGGGCCATGGCTACACCTTC

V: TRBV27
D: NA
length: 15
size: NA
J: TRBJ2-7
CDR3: CASSPDGTPFREQYF
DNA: TGTGCCAGCAGTCCCGACGGGACGCCCTTTCGCGAGCAGTACTTC

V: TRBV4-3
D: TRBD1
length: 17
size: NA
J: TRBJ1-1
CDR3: CASSHTPGQGSHTEAFF
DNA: TGCGCCAGCAGCCACACCCCGGGACAGGGGTCACACACTGAAGCTTTCTTT

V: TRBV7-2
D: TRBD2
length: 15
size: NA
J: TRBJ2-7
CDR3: CASSLELAGTDEQYF
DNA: TGTGCCAGCAGCTTAGAATTAGCGGGGACCGACGAGCAGTACTTC

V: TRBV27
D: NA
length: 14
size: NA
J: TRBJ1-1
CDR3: CASSWQGTMTEAFF
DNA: TGTGCCAGCAGTTGGCAGGGGACGATGACTGAAGCTTTCTTT

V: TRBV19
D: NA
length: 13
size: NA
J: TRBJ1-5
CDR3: CASSMGVNQPQHF
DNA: TGTGCCAGTAGTATGGGGGTCAATCAGCCCCAGCATTTT

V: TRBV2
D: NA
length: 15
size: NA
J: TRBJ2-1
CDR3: CASSRGGFMYNEQFF
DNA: TGTGCCAGCAGTAGGGGGGGCTTTATGTACAATGAGCAGTTCTTC